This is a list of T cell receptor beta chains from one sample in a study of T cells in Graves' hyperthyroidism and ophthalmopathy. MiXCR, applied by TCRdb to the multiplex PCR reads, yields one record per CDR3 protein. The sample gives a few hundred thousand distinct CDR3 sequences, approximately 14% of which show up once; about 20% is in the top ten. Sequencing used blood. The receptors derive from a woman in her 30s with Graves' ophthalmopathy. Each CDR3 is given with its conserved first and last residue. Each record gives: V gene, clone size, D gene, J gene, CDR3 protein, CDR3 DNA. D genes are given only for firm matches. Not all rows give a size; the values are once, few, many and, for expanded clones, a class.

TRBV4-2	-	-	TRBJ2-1	CASSQEALLNNEQFF	TGTGCCAGCAGCCAAGAAGCACTATTAAACAATGAGCAGTTCTTC
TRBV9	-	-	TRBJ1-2	CASSAQDNYGYTF	TGTGCCAGCAGCGCACAGGACAACTATGGCTACACCTTC
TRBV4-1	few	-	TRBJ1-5	CASSQVGRSNQPQHF	TGCGCCAGCAGCCAAGTCGGACGGAGCAATCAGCCCCAGCATTTT
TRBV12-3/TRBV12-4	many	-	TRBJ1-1	CASSNPRGANTEAFF	TGTGCCAGCAGCAACCCCCGAGGGGCGAACACTGAAGCTTTCTTT
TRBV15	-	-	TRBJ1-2	CATSLRSNYGYTF	TGTGCCACCAGTCTCAGGTCTAACTATGGCTACACCTTC
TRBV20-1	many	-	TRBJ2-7	CSASTSGISYEQYF	TGCAGTGCTAGTACCAGCGGCATTTCCTACGAGCAGTACTTC
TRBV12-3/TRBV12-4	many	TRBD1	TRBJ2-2	CASRQIDRGKNTGELFF	TGTGCCAGCAGGCAAATAGACAGGGGAAAGAACACCGGGGAGCTGTTTTTT
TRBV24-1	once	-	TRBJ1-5	CATSVDMGSDTFLWNQPQHF	TGTGCCACCAGTGTCGACATGGGCAGTGACACCTTTTTATGGAATCAGCCCCAGCATTTT
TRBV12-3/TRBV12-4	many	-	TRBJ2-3	CASSLSGASTDTQYF	TGTGCCAGCAGTTTATCAGGGGCTAGCACAGATACGCAGTATTTT
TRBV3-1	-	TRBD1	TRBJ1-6	CASSRGQGADLHF	TGTGCCAGCAGCCGGGGACAGGGAGCAGACCTCCACTTT